The 18 T cell receptor beta chains presented below share a single source sample, sequenced in a study of vaccination and CD4 T cells after COVID-19. Time point in this sample: late sampling 161 to 241 days after vaccination in a few convalescent patients. TCRdb called the PCR reads again in MiXCR, with one record for every CDR3 protein. The data contain tens of thousands of distinct CDR3 sequences, approximately 49% of them singletons. Sequences were derived from CD4+ T cells from blood, sampled about 7 months after SARS-CoV-2 vaccination. All receptors derive from a human donor who had recovered from COVID-19.

The gene calls are TRBV7-2 and TRBJ2-7; 7 bases agree with TRBD2. V was pared by 0 bases and J by 7 bases, with 9 bases of the junction left unmatched. CDR1 SGHTA and CDR2 FQGNSA come from the germline V gene. CDR3 length: 15 amino acids. In nucleotides, the CDR3 is TGTGCCAGCAGCTTAGCGGGAGGGCCCAGCTTGGAGCAGTACTTC. Translating it yields CASSLAGGPSLEQYF.

The chain combines TRBV15 with TRBJ2-1; possible D gene TRBD2, 5 bases. The germline gives CDR1 LNHNV, CDR2 YYDKDF (reference sequence). CDR3 length equals 13 residues. Trimming cost V 4 bases and J 4 bases, with 8 bases left between them. CDR3 DNA: TGTGCCACCAGCATGGACTTTTACAATGAGCAGTTCTTC. It is translated as CATSMDFYNEQFF.

This clonotype has only a few counts. The genes are TRBV20-1 and TRBJ1-1; perhaps TRBD1 as D (6 bases). CDR3 size: 11 residues. The V gene's germline CDR1 is DFQATT and CDR2 SNEGSKA (reference sequence). V gave up 6 bases and J gave up 7 bases, with 12 bases separating them. The CDR3 is CSARSDSEAFF. For the CDR3, the DNA is TGCAGTGCCCGCTCGGACAGTGAAGCTTTCTTT.

The J gene is TRBJ2-5, the V gene TRBV5-1, with D possibly being TRBD1 (6 bases). The CDR3 totals 14 residues. Germline loops: CDR1 SGHRS, CDR2 YFSETQ. Trimming left V 1 base short and J 1 base short, with 8 bases between. CDR3 sequence (DNA): TGCGCCAGCAGCTTGCAGGGGTCCCAAGAGACCCAGTACTTC. Protein: CASSLQGSQETQYF.

CDR3: CAAEHQGEGSYEQYF. Written as DNA, the CDR3 is TGTGCCGCAGAGCACCAGGGGGAAGGGTCCTACGAGCAGTACTTC. The chain combines TRBV6-1 with TRBJ2-7, with 7 bases matching TRBD1. The trim removed 11 bases at V and 1 base at J, leaving 14 bases unmatched. There are 15 residues in the CDR3. Germline V gene lookup returns CDR1 MNHNS and CDR2 SASEGT.

The chain combines TRBV6-1 with TRBJ2-1; D gene unclear. This CDR3 has 12 amino acids. V dropped 7 bases and J dropped 4 bases, with 8 bases sitting between them. CDR1 is MNHNS, CDR2 SASEGT, per germline. CDR3 sequence: CASMGRYNEQFF. The CDR3, as DNA: TGTGCCAGCATGGGAAGGTACAATGAGCAGTTCTTC.

This chain uses TRBV19 with TRBJ2-5; D not resolved. V lost 4 bases to trimming and J lost 4 bases, with 4 bases between them. Germline lookup yields CDR1 LNHDA and CDR2 SQIVND (reference sequence). CDR3 length: 11 amino acids. The DNA for the CDR3 is TGTGCCAGTAGTAACCTAGAGACCCAGTACTTC. Its translation: CASSNLETQYF.

This chain connects TRBV6-2 or TRBV6-3 to TRBJ2-5; D not resolved. This CDR3 has 14 residues. V shed 4 bases and J shed 7 bases, with 16 bases lying between them. CDR1 is MNHEY, CDR2 SVGEGT, per germline. The chain's CDR3 is CASSFVGPTGTQYF. The CDR3 nucleotides are TGTGCCAGCAGTTTTGTGGGTCCCACGGGGACCCAGTACTTC.

The chain uses TRBV24-1 and TRBJ2-6; 7 bases agree with TRBD1. Germline trimming cut 2 bases from V and 0 bases from J; bases unmatched to any gene: 6. This CDR3 is built from 18 residues. Germline CDR1 is KGHDR and CDR2 is SFDVKD. Here the CDR3 reads CATSDSGTAFSGANVLTF. The CDR3 nucleotides are TGTGCCACCAGTGATTCCGGGACAGCTTTCTCTGGGGCCAACGTCCTGACTTTC.

The chain couples TRBV6-5 to TRBJ2-3, with D perhaps assigned TRBD1 or TRBD2 (5 bases each). V was shortened by 0 bases and J by 1 base, with 17 bases between the two germline ends. Germline CDR1 and CDR2: MNHEY and SVGAGI. The CDR3 has 18 amino acids. The CDR3 reads CASSYSNVGGAGTDTQYF. CDR3 DNA sequence: TGTGCCAGCAGTTACTCGAACGTTGGGGGAGCCGGCACAGATACGCAGTATTTT.

The rearrangement joins TRBV2 to TRBJ2-2, with 12 bases that match TRBD2. Germline CDR1 and CDR2: SNHLY and FYNNEI. The ends lost 8 bases at V and 5 bases at J; junction bases unmatched: 9. CDR3 length equals 16 residues. The CDR3 reads CASGTTSGGRTGELFF. The CDR3 DNA follows: TGTGCCAGCGGAACGACTAGCGGGGGAAGGACCGGGGAGCTGTTTTTT.

This clonotype was observed a handful of times. The chain uses TRBV6-1 and TRBJ2-7; D gene uncertain. Trimming removed 1 base at V and 9 bases at J, with 7 bases between. The CDR3 spans 11 residues. The V gene's germline CDR1 is MNHNS and CDR2 SASEGT. In nucleotides, the CDR3 is TGTGCCAGCAGTGAAGGACTGTGGCAGTACTTC. As protein: CASSEGLWQYF.

The genes are TRBV20-1 and TRBJ1-6, with 8 bases matching TRBD1. This CDR3 contains 14 residues. With V trimmed by 0 bases and J by 7 bases, 2 bases remained unmatched. Germline values: CDR1 DFQATT, CDR2 SNEGSKA (reference sequence). In nucleotides, the CDR3 is TGCAGTGCTAGAGAACGACAGGGGAATTCACCCCTCCACTTT. Its translation is CSARERQGNSPLHF.

This clonotype has just a few counts. This chain's CDR3 is CASSPETGGSYEQYF. The CDR3, as DNA: TGTGCCAGCAGCCCCGAGACGGGAGGGAGTTACGAGCAGTACTTC. V is TRBV6-1 and J is TRBJ2-7, with TRBD2 matching over 8 bases. With V trimmed by 6 bases and J by 4 bases, 11 bases remained unmatched. Germline CDR1 reads MNHNS; CDR2 reads SASEGT. This CDR3 has 15 amino acids.

This clonotype came up a few times. The J gene is TRBJ2-3, the V gene TRBV28; D may correspond to TRBD1 or TRBD2 (5 bases each). The CDR3 contains 16 residues. CDR1 MDHEN and CDR2 SYDVKM come from the germline V gene. With 5 bases removed from V and 1 base from J, the gap between germline ends came to 16 bases. The CDR3 DNA sequence: TGTGCCAGCAGTCCCGGGGACGCCCAGGGCACAGATACGCAGTATTTT. It translates to CASSPGDAQGTDTQYF. Variable domain in full (rest from reference TRBV28 and TRBJ2-3): DVKVTQSSRYLVKRTGEKVFLECVQDMDHENMFWYRQDPGLGLRLIYFSYDVKMKEKGDIPEGYSVSREKKERFSLILESASTNQTSMYLCASSPGDAQGTDTQYFGPGTRLTVL.

The J gene is TRBJ2-2, the V gene TRBV28; D is possibly TRBD2 (5 bases). V dropped 2 bases and J dropped 7 bases, with 11 bases sitting between them. CDR3 length: 14 residues. CDR1 is MDHEN, CDR2 SYDVKM, per germline. The CDR3 here is CASSLTGDGGELFF. The CDR3 DNA reads as TGTGCCAGCAGTTTAACCGGGGATGGCGGGGAGCTGTTTTTT.

The chain is built from TRBV20-1 and TRBJ1-5, with TRBD1 matching 9 bases. The CDR3 has 16 residues. The J segment lost 3 bases and the V segment lost 6 bases, leaving 12 bases of the junction unmatched. Germline CDR1 is DFQATT and CDR2 is SNEGSKA (reference sequence). The CDR3 DNA reads as TGCAGTGCCATTAAGACAGGGGGAATTTTCAATCAGCCCCAGCATTTT. This translates into CSAIKTGGIFNQPQHF.

The chain couples TRBV30 to TRBJ2-1, with D uncertain. The CDR3 totals 11 residues. Deletions cut 2 bases from V and 7 bases from J, with 6 bases between. Germline CDR1 reads GTSNPN; CDR2 reads SVGIG (reference sequence). The CDR3 spells CAWSLPNEQFF. In nucleotides, the CDR3 is TGTGCCTGGAGTTTACCGAATGAGCAGTTCTTC. Based on the CDR3 plus reference TRBV30 and TRBJ2-1, the full variable domain is SQTIHQWPATLVQPVGSPLSLECTVEGTSNPNLYWYRQAAGRGLQLLFYSVGIGQISSEVPQNLSASRPQDRQFILSSKKLLLSDSGFYLCAWSLPNEQFFGPGTRLTVL.